Presented here are 15 T cell receptor beta chains from one specimen sequenced in a study of cytomegalovirus exposure and HLA in healthy donors. The PCR made use of 60 Vbeta and 13 Jbeta primers. This table comes from immunoSEQ multiplex PCR, and its TCRdb copy is limited to in-frame clones, with some not included. Of roughly 290,000 clones listed, around nine tenths were seen once; the top ten hold roughly 2.3%. Input material: PBMCs. These receptors were obtained from a woman aged 18-29 years in good health and CMV-seronegative.

In this sample, this clone turned up once. V usage is TRBV15 and J usage is TRBJ2-7; 7 bases align to TRBD1. Germline V gene data show CDR1 as LNHNV and CDR2 as YYDKDF (reference sequence). Trimming removed 7 bases from V and 0 bases from J; junction bases left unmatched: 6. The CDR3 has 14 amino acids. The CDR3: CATNPGGSSYEQYF. The CDR3 nucleotides read TGTGCCACCAATCCAGGGGGTAGCTCCTACGAGCAGTACTTC.

The chain uses TRBV5-1 and TRBJ1-2; tentatively, D is TRBD1 (5 bases). Trimming pared 1 base from V and 6 bases from J, leaving 13 bases between. The CDR3 sequence is 14 residues long. CDR1 and CDR2 (germline): SGHRS, YFSETQ. The DNA for the CDR3 is TGCGCCAGCAGCTTGACAGGTCCTGGGGATGGCTACACCTTC. Translation: CASSLTGPGDGYTF. Based on the CDR3 plus reference TRBV5-1 and TRBJ1-2, the full variable domain is KAGVTQTPRYLIKTRGQQVTLSCSPISGHRSVSWYQQTPGQGLQFLFEYFSETQRNKGNFPGRFSGRQFSNSRSEMNVSTLELGDSALYLCASSLTGPGDGYTFGSGTRLTVV.

V and J are TRBV6-5 and TRBJ2-4; 7 bases line up with TRBD1. Germline lookup yields CDR1 MNHEY and CDR2 SVGAGI. Unmatched junction bases numbered 6, after V lost 4 bases and J lost 6 bases. There are 14 residues in the CDR3. CDR3 in amino acids: CASSFRQGINIQYF. CDR3 bases: TGTGCCAGCAGTTTCCGACAGGGTATAAACATTCAGTACTTC.

V is TRBV7-9 and J is TRBJ1-1; D uncertain. Germline assignment: CDR1 SEHNR and CDR2 FQNEAQ (reference sequence). The ends were cut back, 5 bases at V and 2 bases at J, with 9 bases in the middle. The length of the CDR3 is 13 residues. This chain's CDR3 is CASSASGNTEAFF. CDR3 DNA sequence: TGTGCCAGCAGCGCATCAGGAAACACTGAAGCTTTCTTT.

The chain is built from TRBV7-3 and TRBJ2-7; 9 nucleotides agree with TRBD1. CDR3 length equals 14 residues. Germline CDR1 is SGHTA and CDR2 is FQGTGA. Trimming at V came to 5 bases and at J to 6 bases, leaving 8 bases not matched to a gene. Here the CDR3 reads CASSPDRGGGEQYF. The CDR3 nucleotides are TGTGCCAGCAGCCCGGACAGGGGTGGTGGCGAGCAGTACTTC.

The chain couples TRBV6-6 to TRBJ1-1, with D possibly TRBD1 on 6 matching bases. V lost 7 bases to trimming and J lost 1 base, with 10 bases between them. The CDR3 consists of 13 residues. Germline V gene lookup returns CDR1 MNHNY and CDR2 SVGAGI (reference sequence). The CDR3 sequence is CASTSTGNTEAFF. The CDR3 region has the DNA TGTGCCAGCACCTCGACAGGGAACACTGAAGCTTTCTTT.

This clone was seen more than once but under ten times. The rearrangement joins TRBV19 to TRBJ2-1; possibly TRBD2 for D (6 bases). V was cut by 2 bases and J by 0 bases, with 8 bases left in between. CDR3 size: 15 residues. CDR1 is LNHDA and CDR2 is SQIVND in the germline V gene (reference sequence). CDR3 residues: CASSIRGSSYNEQFF. CDR3 bases: TGTGCCAGTAGTATACGGGGGAGCTCCTACAATGAGCAGTTCTTC.

The chain is built from TRBV19 and TRBJ2-7, with D maybe TRBD1 (5 bases). Deletions cut 1 base from V and 4 bases from J, with 8 bases between. This CDR3 has 13 residues. Germline CDR1 reads LNHDA; CDR2 reads SQIVND (reference sequence). CDR3 in DNA: TGTGCCAGTAGTATAGCATCAGGGTACGAGCAGTACTTC. Protein sequence: CASSIASGYEQYF.

The V gene is TRBV6-1, the J gene TRBJ2-6; no reliable D call. The V gene's germline CDR1 is MNHNS and CDR2 SASEGT. The V end lost 3 bases, the J end lost 0 bases, and 6 bases lay between the germline ends. CDR3 length: 15 residues. CDR3 region: CASSEFHSGANVLTF. CDR3 DNA: TGTGCCAGCAGTGAGTTCCACTCTGGGGCCAACGTCCTGACTTTC.

This chain connects TRBV4-2 to TRBJ2-3; 14 bases are a match to TRBD2. With V trimmed by 4 bases and J by 4 bases, 13 bases remained unmatched. The CDR3 has 19 amino acids. CDR1 and CDR2 from the germline V gene are LGHNA and YNFKEQ. The CDR3 here is CASSRKRRLAGGEPDTQYF. DNA for the CDR3: TGTGCCAGCAGCCGGAAAAGACGACTAGCGGGGGGGGAACCAGATACGCAGTATTTT.

This clone was observed a few times. The rearrangement links TRBV11-2 to TRBJ1-5; a possible D gene is TRBD1 (5 bases). The V end lost 2 bases, the J end lost 3 bases, and 11 bases lay between the germline ends. The CDR3 sequence is 15 residues long. From germline, CDR1 is SGHAT and CDR2 FQNNGV. CDR3 loop: CASSLSGSSNQPQHF. The CDR3 region has the DNA TGTGCCAGCAGCTTATCAGGGTCATCCAATCAGCCCCAGCATTTT.

V usage is TRBV30 and J usage is TRBJ2-7, with 7 bases that match TRBD1. J was trimmed by 4 bases and V by 2 bases; bases with no gene match: 11. The CDR3 sequence is 15 residues long. Per germline, CDR1 GTSNPN and CDR2 SVGIG (reference sequence). The CDR3 DNA reads TGTGCCTGGAGTCCCCGCTCCGGGACAGAATACGAGCAGTACTTC. Protein sequence: CAWSPRSGTEYEQYF.

The J gene is TRBJ1-5, the V gene TRBV2; possible D gene TRBD1, 5 bases. Germline CDR1 is SNHLY and CDR2 is FYNNEI. V shed 5 bases and J shed 7 bases, with 6 bases lying between them. The CDR3 has 11 residues. The CDR3 sequence is CASSTGQPQHF. Here the CDR3 DNA reads TGTGCCAGCAGTACAGGACAGCCCCAGCATTTT.

This sequence joins TRBV9 and TRBJ1-5, with 9 bases fitting TRBD1. This CDR3 contains 14 residues. Germline V lookup: CDR1 SGDLS, CDR2 YYNGEE. V was clipped by 3 bases and J by 4 bases; unmatched bases: 2. DNA of the CDR3: TGTGCCAGCAGCGCCGGGACAGGGAATCAGCCCCAGCATTTT. Encoded protein: CASSAGTGNQPQHF.

The chain couples TRBV2 to TRBJ2-7, with D perhaps matching TRBD1 (6 bases). Germline V gene lookup returns CDR1 SNHLY and CDR2 FYNNEI. This CDR3 comprises 13 residues. V lost 4 bases and J 7 bases, leaving 14 bases between the germline ends. The chain's CDR3 is CASSAMTGREQYF. CDR3 nucleotides: TGTGCCAGCAGTGCCATGACAGGAAGGGAGCAGTACTTC.